This TCR beta chain came from a study of cytomegalovirus exposure and HLA in healthy donors. Use of 60 Vbeta and 13 Jbeta primers characterized the PCR. TCRdb's table, derived via immunoSEQ multiplex PCR, lists solely in-frame clones and lacks some. The table lists around 160,000 clones, about 74% of them singletons. The germline gives CDR1 SGHTA, CDR2 FQGTGA. The CDR3 spans 16 residues. Trimming took off 5 bases at V and 7 bases at J, with 20 bases between the two ends. The material sequenced was PBMCs. The chain carries TRBV7-3 and TRBJ2-2, with a tentative D call TRBD2 (8 bases). This TCR was recovered from a man aged 35-49 years in good health and CMV-seropositive. The CDR3 nucleotides are TGTGCCAGCAGCCCACCGGGGACTAGGGGGCTCGGGGAGCTGTTTTTT. This encodes CASSPPGTRGLGELFF.